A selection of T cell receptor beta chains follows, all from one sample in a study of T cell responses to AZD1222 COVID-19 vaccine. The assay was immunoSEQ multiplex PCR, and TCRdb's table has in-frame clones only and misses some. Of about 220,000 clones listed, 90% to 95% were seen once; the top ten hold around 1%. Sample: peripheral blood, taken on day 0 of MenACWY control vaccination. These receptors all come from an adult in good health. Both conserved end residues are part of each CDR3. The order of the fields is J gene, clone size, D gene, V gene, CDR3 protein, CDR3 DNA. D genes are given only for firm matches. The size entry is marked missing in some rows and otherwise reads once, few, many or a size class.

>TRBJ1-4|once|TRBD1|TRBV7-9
CASSLARGQGPPKLFF
TGTGCCAGCAGCTTAGCGAGGGGACAGGGTCCACCTAAACTGTTTTTT
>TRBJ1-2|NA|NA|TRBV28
CASSFPAEGYYGYTF
TGTGCCAGCAGTTTCCCCGCAGAGGGGTACTATGGCTACACCTTC
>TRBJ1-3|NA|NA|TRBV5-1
CASSLLRGEGSPSGNTIYF
TGCGCCAGCAGTCTTTTGAGAGGGGAGGGTTCTCCCTCTGGAAACACCATATATTTT
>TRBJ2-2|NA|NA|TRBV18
CASSNIGELFF
TGTGCCAGCTCTAATATCGGGGAGCTGTTTTTT
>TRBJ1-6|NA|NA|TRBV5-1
CASSFGTLDNSPLHF
TGCGCCAGCAGCTTCGGGACATTGGACAATTCACCCCTCCACTTT
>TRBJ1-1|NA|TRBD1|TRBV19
CASSPAPFSNRGRFTEAFF
TGTGCCAGTAGTCCCGCTCCATTTTCCAACAGGGGACGGTTCACTGAAGCTTTCTTT
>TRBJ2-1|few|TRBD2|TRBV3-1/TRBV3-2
CASSLYLTSGGNYNEQFF
TGTGCCAGCAGCCTCTACCTTACTAGCGGGGGGAACTACAATGAGCAGTTCTTC
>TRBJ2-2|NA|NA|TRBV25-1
CASRQNTGELFF
TGTGCCAGCCGACAGAACACCGGGGAGCTGTTTTTT
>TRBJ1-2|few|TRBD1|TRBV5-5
CASSPWTGSYGYTF
TGTGCCAGCAGCCCTTGGACAGGGAGCTATGGCTACACCTTC
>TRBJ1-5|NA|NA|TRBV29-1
CSVAGYSNQPQHF
TGCAGCGTGGCAGGGTATAGCAATCAGCCCCAGCATTTT
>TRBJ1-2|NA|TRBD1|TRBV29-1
CSVPEGTGGYTF
TGCAGCGTTCCGGAAGGGACAGGGGGCTACACCTTC
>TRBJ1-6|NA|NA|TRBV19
CASSISRGNLNSPLHF
TGTGCCAGTAGTATAAGCAGGGGAAATCTGAATTCACCCCTCCACTTT
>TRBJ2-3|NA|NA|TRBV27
CASSLRKLGQHTQYF
TGTGCCAGCAGTTTGCGGAAGTTGGGCCAACATACGCAGTATTTT
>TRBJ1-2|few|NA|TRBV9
CASSSSTGYGYTF
TGTGCCAGCAGCTCTTCTACAGGGTATGGCTACACCTTC
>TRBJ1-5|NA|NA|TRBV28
CASSFANQPQHF
TGTGCCAGCAGTTTCGCTAATCAGCCCCAGCATTTT